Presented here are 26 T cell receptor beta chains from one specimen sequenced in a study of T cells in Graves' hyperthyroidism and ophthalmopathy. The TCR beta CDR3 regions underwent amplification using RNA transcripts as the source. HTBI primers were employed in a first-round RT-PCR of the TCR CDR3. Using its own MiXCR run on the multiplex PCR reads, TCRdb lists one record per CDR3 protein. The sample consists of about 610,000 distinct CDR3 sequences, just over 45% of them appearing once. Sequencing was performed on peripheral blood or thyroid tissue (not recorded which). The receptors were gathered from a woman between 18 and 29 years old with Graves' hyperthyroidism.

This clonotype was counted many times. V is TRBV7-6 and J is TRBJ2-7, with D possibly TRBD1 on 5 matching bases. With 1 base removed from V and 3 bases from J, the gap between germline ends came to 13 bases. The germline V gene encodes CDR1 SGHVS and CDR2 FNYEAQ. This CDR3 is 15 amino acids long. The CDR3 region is CASSLEGRGFYEQYF. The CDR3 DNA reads TGTGCCAGCAGCTTAGAGGGAAGGGGATTCTACGAGCAGTACTTC.

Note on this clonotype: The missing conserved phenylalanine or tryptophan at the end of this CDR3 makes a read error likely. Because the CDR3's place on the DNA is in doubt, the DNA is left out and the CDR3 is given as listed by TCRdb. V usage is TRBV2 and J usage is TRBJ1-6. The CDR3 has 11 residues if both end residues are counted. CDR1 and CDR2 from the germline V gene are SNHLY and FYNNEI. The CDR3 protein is CASSARLARNT.

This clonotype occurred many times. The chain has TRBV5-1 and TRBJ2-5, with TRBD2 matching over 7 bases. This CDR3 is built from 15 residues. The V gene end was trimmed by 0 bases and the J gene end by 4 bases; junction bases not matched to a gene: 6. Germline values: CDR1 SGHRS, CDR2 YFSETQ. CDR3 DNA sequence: TGCGCCAGCAGCTTGGGGGACTACCGAAGAGAGACCCAGTACTTC. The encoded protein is CASSLGDYRRETQYF. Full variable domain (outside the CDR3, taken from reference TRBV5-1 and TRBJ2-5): KAGVTQTPRYLIKTRGQQVTLSCSPISGHRSVSWYQQTPGQGLQFLFEYFSETQRNKGNFPGRFSGRQFSNSRSEMNVSTLELGDSALYLCASSLGDYRRETQYFGPGTRLLVL.

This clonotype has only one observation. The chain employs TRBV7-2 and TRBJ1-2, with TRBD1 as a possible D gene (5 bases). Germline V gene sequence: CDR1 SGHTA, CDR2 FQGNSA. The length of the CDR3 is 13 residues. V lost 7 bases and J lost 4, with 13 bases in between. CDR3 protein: CASIQTALYGYTF. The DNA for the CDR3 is TGTGCCAGCATCCAGACAGCGCTCTATGGCTACACCTTC.

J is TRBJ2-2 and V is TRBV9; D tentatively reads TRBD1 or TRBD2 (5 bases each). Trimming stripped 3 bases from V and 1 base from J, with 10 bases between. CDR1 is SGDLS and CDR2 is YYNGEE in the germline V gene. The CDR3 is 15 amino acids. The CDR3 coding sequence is TGTGCCAGCAGCGAGGGACCCCAGAACACCGGGGAGCTGTTTTTT. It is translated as CASSEGPQNTGELFF. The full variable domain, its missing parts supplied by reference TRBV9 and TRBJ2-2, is DSGVTQTPKHLITATGQRVTLRCSPRSGDLSVYWYQQSLDQGLQFLIQYYNGEERAKGNILERFSAQQFPDLHSELNLSSLELGDSALYFCASSEGPQNTGELFFGEGSRLTVL.

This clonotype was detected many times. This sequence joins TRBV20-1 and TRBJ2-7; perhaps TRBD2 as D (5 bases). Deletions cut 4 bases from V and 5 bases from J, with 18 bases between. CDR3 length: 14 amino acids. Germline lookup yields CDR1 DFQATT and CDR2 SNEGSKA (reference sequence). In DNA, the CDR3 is TGCAGTGCTACCAGGCCGGAGGACGCAGACGAGCAGTACTTC. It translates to CSATRPEDADEQYF.

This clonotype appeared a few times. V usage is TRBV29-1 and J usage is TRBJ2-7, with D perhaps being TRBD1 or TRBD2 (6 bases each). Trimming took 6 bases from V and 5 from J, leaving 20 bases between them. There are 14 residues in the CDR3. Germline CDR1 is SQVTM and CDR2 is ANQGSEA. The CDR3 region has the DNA TGCAGCGTAAAACAGGGACTGGCGGGCCACGAGCAGTACTTC. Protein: CSVKQGLAGHEQYF.

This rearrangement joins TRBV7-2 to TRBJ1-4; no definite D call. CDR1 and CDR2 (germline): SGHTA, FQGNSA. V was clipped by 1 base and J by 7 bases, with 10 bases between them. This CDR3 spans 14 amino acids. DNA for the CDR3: TGTGCCAGCAGCTTAGTCGAAAACACTGAAAAACTGTTTTTT. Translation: CASSLVENTEKLFF.

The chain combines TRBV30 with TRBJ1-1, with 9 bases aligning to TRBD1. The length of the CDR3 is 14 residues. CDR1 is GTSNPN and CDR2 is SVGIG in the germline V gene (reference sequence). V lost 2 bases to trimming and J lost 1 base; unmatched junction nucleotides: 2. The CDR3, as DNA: TGTGCCTGGAGTATGGGACAGGGGAACACTGAAGCTTTCTTT. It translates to CAWSMGQGNTEAFF.

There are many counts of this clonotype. CDR3 protein: CASSFGGLSNTEAFF. CDR3 nucleotide sequence: TGTGCCAGCAGTTTCGGGGGACTTTCTAACACTGAAGCTTTCTTT. The chain links TRBV12-3 or TRBV12-4 to TRBJ1-1, with TRBD1 as a possible D gene (5 bases). V lost 3 bases and J lost 2, with 13 bases in between. There are 15 residues in the CDR3.

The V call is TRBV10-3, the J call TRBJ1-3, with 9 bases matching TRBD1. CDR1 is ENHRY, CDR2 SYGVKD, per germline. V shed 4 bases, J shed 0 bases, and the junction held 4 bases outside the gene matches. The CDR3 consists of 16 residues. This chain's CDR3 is CAISVRQGGSGNTIYF. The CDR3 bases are TGTGCCATCAGTGTAAGACAGGGGGGCTCTGGAAACACCATATATTTT.

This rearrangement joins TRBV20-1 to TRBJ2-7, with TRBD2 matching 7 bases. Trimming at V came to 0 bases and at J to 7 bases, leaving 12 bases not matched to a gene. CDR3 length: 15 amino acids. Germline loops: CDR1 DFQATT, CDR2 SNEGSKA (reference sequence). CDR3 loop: CSARDYGRESGEQYF. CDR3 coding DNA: TGCAGTGCTAGAGATTATGGGCGGGAGTCGGGGGAGCAGTACTTC.

CDR3 DNA: TGTGCCAGCAGCTTAGCCAGGGAAGTCTCCTACGAGCAGTACTTC. It encodes CASSLAREVSYEQYF. This chain links TRBV7-2 with TRBJ2-7, with a possible D match to TRBD1 (5 bases). V lost 0 bases, J lost 0 bases, and 9 bases lay in between. The CDR3 runs 15 residues. Germline loops: CDR1 SGHTA, CDR2 FQGNSA. Supplemented by reference TRBV7-2 and TRBJ2-7, the full variable domain reads GAGVSQSPSNKVTEKGKDVELRCDPISGHTALYWYRQSLGQGLEFLIYFQGNSAPDKSGLPSDRFSAERTGGSVSTLTIQRTQQEDSAVYLCASSLAREVSYEQYFGPGTRLTVT.

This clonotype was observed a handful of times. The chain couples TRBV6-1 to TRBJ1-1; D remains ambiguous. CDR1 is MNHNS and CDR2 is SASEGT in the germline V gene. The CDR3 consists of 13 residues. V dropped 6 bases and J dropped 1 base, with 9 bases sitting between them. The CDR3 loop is CASRDPENTEAFF. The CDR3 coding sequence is TGTGCCAGCAGGGACCCAGAGAACACTGAAGCTTTCTTT.

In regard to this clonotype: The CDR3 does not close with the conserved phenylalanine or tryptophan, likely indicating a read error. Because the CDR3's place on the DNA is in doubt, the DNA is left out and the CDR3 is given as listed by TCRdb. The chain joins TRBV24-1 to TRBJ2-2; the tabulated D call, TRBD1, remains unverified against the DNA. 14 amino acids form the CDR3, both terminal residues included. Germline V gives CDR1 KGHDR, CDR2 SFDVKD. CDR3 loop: CAVRQGANTGELAA.

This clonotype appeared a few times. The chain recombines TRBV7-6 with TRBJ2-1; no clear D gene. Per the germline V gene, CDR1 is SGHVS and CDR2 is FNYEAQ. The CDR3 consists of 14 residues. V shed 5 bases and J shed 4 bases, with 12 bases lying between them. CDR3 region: CASSQDLRYNEQFF. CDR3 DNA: TGTGCCAGCAGCCAAGATCTCAGGTACAATGAGCAGTTCTTC.

The CDR3: CASSLVVGAVGYTF. The CDR3 DNA reads as TGTGCCAGCAGCCTCGTCGTAGGGGCGGTCGGCTACACCTTC. The chain carries TRBV11-3 and TRBJ1-2, with D perhaps TRBD1 (5 bases). Trimming took off 5 bases at V and 8 bases at J, with 18 bases between the two ends. CDR3 length: 14 amino acids. Germline V lookup: CDR1 SGHNT, CDR2 YENEEA.

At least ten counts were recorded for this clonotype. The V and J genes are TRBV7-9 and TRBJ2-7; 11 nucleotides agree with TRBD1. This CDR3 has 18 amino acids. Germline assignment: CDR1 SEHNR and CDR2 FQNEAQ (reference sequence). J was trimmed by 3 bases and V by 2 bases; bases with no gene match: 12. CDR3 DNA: TGTGCCAGCAGCTTACCGCCCGGGACAGGGGGACTATTCTACGAGCAGTACTTC. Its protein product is CASSLPPGTGGLFYEQYF. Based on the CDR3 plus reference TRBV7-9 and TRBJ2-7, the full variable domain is DTGVSQNPRHKITKRGQNVTFRCDPISEHNRLYWYRQTLGQGPEFLTYFQNEAQLEKSRLLSDRFSAERPKGSFSTLEIQRTEQGDSAMYLCASSLPPGTGGLFYEQYFGPGTRLTVT.

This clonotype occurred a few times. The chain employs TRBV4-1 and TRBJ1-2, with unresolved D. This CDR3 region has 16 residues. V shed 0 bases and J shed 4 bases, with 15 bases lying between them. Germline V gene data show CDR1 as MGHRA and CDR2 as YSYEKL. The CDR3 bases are TGCGCCAGCAGCCAAGAACCTTACCCGGGCTTCTATGGCTACACCTTC. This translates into CASSQEPYPGFYGYTF.

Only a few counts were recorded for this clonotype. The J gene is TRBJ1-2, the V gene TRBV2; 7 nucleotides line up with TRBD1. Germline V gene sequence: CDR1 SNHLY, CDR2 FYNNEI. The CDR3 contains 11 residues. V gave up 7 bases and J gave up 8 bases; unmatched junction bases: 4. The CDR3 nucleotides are TGTGCCAGCATCTCGGGACAGGGCTACACCTTC. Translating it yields CASISGQGYTF.

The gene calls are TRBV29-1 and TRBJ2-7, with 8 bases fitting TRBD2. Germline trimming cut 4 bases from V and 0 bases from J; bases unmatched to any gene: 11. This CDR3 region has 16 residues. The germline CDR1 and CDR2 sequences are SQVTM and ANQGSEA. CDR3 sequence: CSVGPGLAGRSYEQYF. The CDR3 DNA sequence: TGCAGCGTTGGTCCGGGGCTAGCGGGCCGCTCCTACGAGCAGTACTTC.

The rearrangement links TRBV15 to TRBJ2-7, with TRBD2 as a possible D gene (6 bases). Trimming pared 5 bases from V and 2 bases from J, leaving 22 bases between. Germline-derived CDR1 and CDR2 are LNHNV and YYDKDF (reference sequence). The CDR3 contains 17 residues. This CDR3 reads CATSGGSEGGLAYEQYF. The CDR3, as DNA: TGTGCCACCAGCGGGGGTTCAGAGGGAGGACTCGCCTACGAGCAGTACTTC.

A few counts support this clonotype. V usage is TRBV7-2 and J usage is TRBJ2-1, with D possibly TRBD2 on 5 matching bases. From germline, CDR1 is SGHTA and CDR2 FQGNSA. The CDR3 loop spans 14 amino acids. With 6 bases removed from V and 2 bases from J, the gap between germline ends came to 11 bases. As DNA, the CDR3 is TGTGCCAGCAGGTCCTTGAGGGCCTACAATGAGCAGTTCTTC. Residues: CASRSLRAYNEQFF.

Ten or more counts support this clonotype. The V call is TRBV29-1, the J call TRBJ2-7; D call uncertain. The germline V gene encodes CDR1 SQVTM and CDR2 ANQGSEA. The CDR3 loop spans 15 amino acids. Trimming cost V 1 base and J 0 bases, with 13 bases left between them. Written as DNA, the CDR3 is TGCAGCGTTGAAGTATTGGACCAGAGCTCCTACGAGCAGTACTTC. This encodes CSVEVLDQSSYEQYF.

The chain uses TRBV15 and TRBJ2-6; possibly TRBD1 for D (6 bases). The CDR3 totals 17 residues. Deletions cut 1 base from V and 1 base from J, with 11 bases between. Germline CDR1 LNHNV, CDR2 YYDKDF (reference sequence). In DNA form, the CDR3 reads TGTGCCACCAGCAGAGGGGGGCAGGTTTCTGGGGCCAACGTCCTGACTTTC. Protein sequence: CATSRGGQVSGANVLTF.

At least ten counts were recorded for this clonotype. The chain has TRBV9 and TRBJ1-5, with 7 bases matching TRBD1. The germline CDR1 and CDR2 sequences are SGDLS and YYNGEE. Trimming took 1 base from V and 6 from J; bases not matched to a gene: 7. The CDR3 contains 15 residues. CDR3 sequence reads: CASSVTGQPLQPQHF. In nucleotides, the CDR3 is TGTGCCAGCAGCGTAACGGGACAGCCACTTCAGCCCCAGCATTTT. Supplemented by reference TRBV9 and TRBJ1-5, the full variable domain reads DSGVTQTPKHLITATGQRVTLRCSPRSGDLSVYWYQQSLDQGLQFLIQYYNGEERAKGNILERFSAQQFPDLHSELNLSSLELGDSALYFCASSVTGQPLQPQHFGDGTRLSIL.